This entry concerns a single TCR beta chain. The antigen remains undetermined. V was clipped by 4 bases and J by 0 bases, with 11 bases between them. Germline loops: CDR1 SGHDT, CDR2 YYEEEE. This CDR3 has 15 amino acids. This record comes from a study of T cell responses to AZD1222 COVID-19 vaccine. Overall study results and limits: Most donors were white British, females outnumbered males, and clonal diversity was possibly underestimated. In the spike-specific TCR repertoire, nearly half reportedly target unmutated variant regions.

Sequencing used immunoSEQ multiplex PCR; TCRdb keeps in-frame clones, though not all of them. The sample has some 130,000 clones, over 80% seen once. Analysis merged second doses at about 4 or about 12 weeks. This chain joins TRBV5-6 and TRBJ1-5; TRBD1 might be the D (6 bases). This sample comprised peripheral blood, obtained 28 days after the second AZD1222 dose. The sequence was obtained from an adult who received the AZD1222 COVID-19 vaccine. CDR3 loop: CASSRRGHSNQPQHF. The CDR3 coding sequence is TGTGCCAGCAGCAGGAGGGGACATAGCAATCAGCCCCAGCATTTT.